This TCR beta chain was documented in a study of T cell repertoires in cytomegalovirus infection. The overall study: Public TCR beta signatures provided an indication of both CMV infection and a matching HLA type.

CDR1 is SGHKS, CDR2 YYEKEE, per germline (reference sequence). The V end was cut by 3 bases, the J end by 5 bases, with 15 bases between. This CDR3 comprises 16 residues. Via MiXCR, TCRdb re-called the reads, giving one row per CDR3 protein. The data show fewer than 250,000 distinct CDR3 sequences, 9% to 15% seen once. The TCR was taken from a human donor in good health (CMV status not recorded). Some clones in this sample may be carry-over from other donors' samples. The chain couples TRBV5-5 to TRBJ1-6; weak D call: TRBD1 (5 bases). The sample taken for sequencing was PBMCs. The CDR3 reads CASSSWGLKDNSPLHF. The CDR3 nucleotides read TGTGCCAGCAGCTCATGGGGCCTGAAAGATAATTCACCCCTCCACTTT.